This T cell receptor (beta chain) was obtained from a study of blood T cell repertoires in COVID-19. The overall study: T cells, B-cell-depleted T cells, or PBMCs provided the cDNA or gDNA that served as material.

Data came from immunoSEQ multiplex PCR; TCRdb stores just in-frame clones and leaves some out. This sample has under 300,000 clones, with 88% found just once. Germline values: CDR1 SQVTM, CDR2 ANQGSEA. This CDR3 is 11 amino acids long. V lost 6 bases to trimming and J lost 15 bases; unmatched junction nucleotides: 11. Sample: peripheral blood. This receptor was obtained from a woman aged 40 to 50 who had recovered from COVID-19. The rearrangement uses TRBV29-1 and TRBJ2-1, with 7 bases matching TRBD2. CDR3 sequence (DNA): TGCAGCGTGGGAGCCCGGGGGGTGGCGTTCTTC. Translation: CSVGARGVAFF.